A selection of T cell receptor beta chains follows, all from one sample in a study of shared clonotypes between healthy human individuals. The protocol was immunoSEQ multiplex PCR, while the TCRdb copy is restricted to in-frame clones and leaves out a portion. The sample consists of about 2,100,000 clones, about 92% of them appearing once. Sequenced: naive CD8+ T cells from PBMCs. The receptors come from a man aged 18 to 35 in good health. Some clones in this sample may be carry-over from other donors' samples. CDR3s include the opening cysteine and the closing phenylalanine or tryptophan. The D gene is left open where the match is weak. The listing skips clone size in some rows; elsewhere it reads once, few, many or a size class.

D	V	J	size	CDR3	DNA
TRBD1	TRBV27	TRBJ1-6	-	CASTQSTGYLLHF	TGTGCCAGCACCCAATCGACAGGGTACCTACTCCACTTT
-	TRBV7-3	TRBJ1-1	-	CASSLYSYTEAFF	TGTGCCAGCAGCTTATACAGCTACACTGAAGCTTTCTTT
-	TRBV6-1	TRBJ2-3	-	CASSEEGGVADTQYF	TGTGCCAGCAGTGAAGAAGGAGGAGTGGCAGATACGCAGTATTTT
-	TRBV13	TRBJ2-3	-	CASSPPSHTDTQYF	TGTGCCAGCAGCCCACCCAGCCACACAGATACGCAGTATTTT
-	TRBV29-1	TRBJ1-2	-	CSVVRTPELFYGYTF	TGCAGCGTTGTAAGGACACCGGAACTCTTCTATGGCTACACCTTC
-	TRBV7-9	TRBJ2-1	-	CASSLNFNEQFF	TGTGCCAGCAGCCTCAACTTCAATGAGCAGTTCTTC
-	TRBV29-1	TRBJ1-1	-	CSVDTFTNTEAFF	TGCAGCGTTGACACCTTCACGAACACTGAAGCTTTCTTT
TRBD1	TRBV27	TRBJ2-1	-	CASSIGTGVGSEQFF	TGTGCCAGCAGTATTGGGACAGGGGTTGGTAGTGAGCAGTTCTTC
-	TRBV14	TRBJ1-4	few	CASSQDGGDGTYTTNEKLFF	TGTGCCAGCAGCCAAGATGGGGGAGACGGGACATACACAACTAATGAAAAACTGTTTTTT
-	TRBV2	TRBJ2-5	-	CASSLKLTVLQGTQYF	TGTGCCAGCAGCCTAAAACTGACAGTCCTCCAGGGGACCCAGTACTTC
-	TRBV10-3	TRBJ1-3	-	CAISPTVGSGNTIYF	TGTGCCATCAGCCCGACAGTGGGATCGGGAAACACCATATATTTT
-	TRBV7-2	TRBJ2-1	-	CASSLGRSLGEQFF	TGTGCCAGCAGCTTGGGTCGTAGTCTGGGTGAGCAGTTCTTC
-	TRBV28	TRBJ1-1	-	CASSSEVWGTEAFF	TGTGCCAGCAGTTCTGAAGTGTGGGGTACTGAAGCTTTCTTT
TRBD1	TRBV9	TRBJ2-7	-	CASSRQGGEQYF	TGTGCCAGCAGCCGACAGGGGGGCGAGCAGTACTTC
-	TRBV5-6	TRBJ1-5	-	CASSSWTLWHQPQHF	TGTGCCAGCAGCTCTTGGACCCTATGGCATCAGCCCCAGCATTTT
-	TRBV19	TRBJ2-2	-	CAGHGTSGELFF	TGTGCCGGCCATGGGACCTCCGGGGAGCTGTTTTTT
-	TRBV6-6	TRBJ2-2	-	CASSYFANTGELFF	TGTGCCAGCAGTTACTTTGCGAACACCGGGGAGCTGTTTTTT
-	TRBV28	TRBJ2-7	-	CATRGAGFSYEQYF	TGTGCCACCCGGGGTGCGGGCTTCTCCTACGAGCAGTACTTC
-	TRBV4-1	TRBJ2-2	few	CASSQDYRGAGELFF	TGCGCCAGCAGCCAAGACTATCGGGGCGCCGGGGAGCTGTTTTTT
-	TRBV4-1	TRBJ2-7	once	CASSQGSYEQYF	TGCGCCAGCAGCCAAGGGAGCTACGAGCAGTACTTC
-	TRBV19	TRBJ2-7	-	CASSIKIVQIYLSYEQYF	TGTGCCAGTAGTATTAAGATAGTACAGATCTACCTCTCCTACGAGCAGTACTTC
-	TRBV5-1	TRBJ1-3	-	CASSFSGGNTIYF	TGCGCCAGCAGCTTTTCAGGGGGAAACACCATATATTTT
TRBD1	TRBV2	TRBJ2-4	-	CASSEALYGTGQVSF	TGTGCCAGCAGTGAAGCGTTATACGGGACAGGGCAAGTCTCCTTC
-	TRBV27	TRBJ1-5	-	CASSYFGNQPQHF	TGTGCCAGCAGTTACTTCGGTAATCAGCCCCAGCATTTT
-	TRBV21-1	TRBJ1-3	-	CASRVREGTGNTIYF	TGTGCCAGCAGGGTTCGGGAGGGGACAGGAAACACCATATATTTT
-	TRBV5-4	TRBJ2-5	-	CASSDGRDTQETQYF	TGTGCCAGCAGCGACGGACGGGACACCCAAGAGACCCAGTACTTC
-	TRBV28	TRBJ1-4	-	CASSFPGRNEKLFF	TGTGCCAGCAGTTTCCCCGGGAGGAATGAAAAACTGTTTTTT
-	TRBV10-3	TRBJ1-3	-	CAISLKGGQSSGNTIYF	TGTGCCATCAGTTTAAAAGGGGGTCAGAGCTCTGGAAACACCATATATTTT
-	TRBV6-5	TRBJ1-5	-	CASILRAQPQHF	TGTGCCAGCATCCTCAGGGCCCAGCCCCAGCATTTT
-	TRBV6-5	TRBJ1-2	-	CASRPDGAFHYGYTF	TGTGCCAGCAGACCCGACGGAGCCTTCCACTATGGCTACACCTTC
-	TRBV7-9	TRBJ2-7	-	CASSSGLARFPYEQYF	TGTGCCAGCAGCTCGGGGCTAGCGCGATTCCCCTACGAGCAGTACTTC
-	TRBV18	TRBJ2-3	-	CATSSGRVRTDTQYF	TGTGCCACCTCATCGGGGAGAGTGAGAACAGATACGCAGTATTTT
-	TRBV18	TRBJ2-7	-	CASSPLPSYGAYEQYF	TGTGCCAGCTCACCACTCCCCTCGTATGGGGCCTACGAGCAGTACTTC
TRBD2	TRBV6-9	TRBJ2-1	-	CARPGGRAETSSYNEQFF	TGTGCCAGACCCGGCGGGAGAGCCGAAACGAGCTCCTACAATGAGCAGTTCTTC
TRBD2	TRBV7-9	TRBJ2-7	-	CASSPPSGKDEQYF	TGTGCCAGCAGCCCGCCTAGCGGGAAGGACGAGCAGTACTTC
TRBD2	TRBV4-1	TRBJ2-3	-	CASRLLAGGPDTQYF	TGCGCCAGCAGACTCCTAGCGGGAGGACCAGATACGCAGTATTTT
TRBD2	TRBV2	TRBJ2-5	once	CASSGLAGETQYF	TGTGCCAGCAGTGGACTAGCCGGTGAGACCCAGTACTTC
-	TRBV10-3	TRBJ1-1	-	CAIRSRADTEAFF	TGTGCCATCAGATCCAGGGCTGACACTGAAGCTTTCTTT
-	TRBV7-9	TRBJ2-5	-	CASSERVQETQYF	TGTGCCAGCAGCGAGCGGGTCCAAGAGACCCAGTACTTC
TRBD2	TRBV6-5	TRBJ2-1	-	CASSYYGGSTNEQFF	TGTGCCAGCAGTTACTATGGCGGGAGCACCAATGAGCAGTTCTTC
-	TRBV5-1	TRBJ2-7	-	CASSLTEGEQYF	TGCGCCAGCAGCTTGACAGAAGGCGAGCAGTACTTC
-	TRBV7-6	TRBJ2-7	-	CASSSLASASYEQYF	TGTGCCAGCAGCTCATTAGCGTCAGCGTCCTACGAGCAGTACTTC
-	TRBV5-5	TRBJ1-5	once	CASSLGGLSNQPQHF	TGTGCCAGCAGCTTGGGGGGGCTTAGCAATCAGCCCCAGCATTTT
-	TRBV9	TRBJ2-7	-	CASSGRAGAGSGEQYF	TGTGCCAGCAGCGGACGGGCAGGGGCCGGGAGTGGGGAGCAGTACTTC
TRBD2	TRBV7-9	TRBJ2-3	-	CASSFPSGSSTDTQYF	TGTGCCAGCAGCTTCCCTAGCGGGAGTAGCACAGATACGCAGTATTTT